The 3 T cell receptor beta chains presented below share a single source sample, sequenced in a study of blood T cell repertoires in COVID-19 (TCRdb year 2020). Receptor amplification or capture employed the immunoSEQ multiplex PCR assay. In its TCRdb copy, this immuneACCESS table keeps in-frame sequences only and misses some clones. Where compared with another copy, unresolved V genes explain less than half of these, and the others have no known cause. The sample profile shows about 230,000 clones; around four fifths of them were found once. The leading ten clones occupy around 18% of the sample. Sequenced sample: peripheral blood. The receptors come from a woman aged 80 or over with active or convalescent COVID-19.

The rearrangement links TRBV5-6 to TRBJ2-5; TRBD1 aligns across 7 bases. CDR3 length: 13 amino acids. V dropped 7 bases and J dropped 5; count of bases not matched to a gene: 8. CDR1 is SGHDT and CDR2 is YYEEEE in the germline V gene. CDR3 residues: CASGRGRGETQYF. The CDR3 bases are TGTGCCAGCGGAAGGGGGCGCGGGGAGACCCAGTACTTC. The full variable domain, with the rest looked up from reference TRBV5-6 and TRBJ2-5, is DAGVTQSPTHLIKTRGQQVTLRCSPKSGHDTVSWYQQALGQGPQFIFQYYEEEERQRGNFPDRFSGHQFPNYSSELNVNALLLGDSALYLCASGRGRGETQYFGPGTRLLVL.

This chain joins TRBV19 and TRBJ2-4, with 7 bases fitting TRBD1. The germline V gene has CDR1 LNHDA and CDR2 SQIVND (reference sequence). V trimming: 7 bases; J trimming: 1 base; junction bases outside the gene matches: 13. The CDR3 is made up of 17 amino acids. CDR3 DNA sequence: TGTGCCAGTACCCGAAACCACAGGGGTTTGGCCAAAAACATTCAGTACTTC. Its translation: CASTRNHRGLAKNIQYF. The full variable domain, in which reference TRBV19 and TRBJ2-4 provide the parts outside the CDR3, is DGGITQSPKYLFRKEGQNVTLSCEQNLNHDAMYWYRQDPGQGLRLIYYSQIVNDFQKGDIAEGYSVSREKKESFPLTVTSAQKNPTAFYLCASTRNHRGLAKNIQYFGAGTRLSVL.

This clone was seen only a few times. An end of the junction differs from the germline gene, which may be a read error. The chain links TRBV7-7 to TRBJ1-6; D might be TRBD1 (6 bases). CDR1 and CDR2 from the germline V gene are SSHAT and FNYEAQ (reference sequence). The CDR3 spans 17 residues. CDR3 protein: CASSLDPGDSYNSPLHF. The CDR3 coding sequence is TGTGCTAGCAGCTTAGATCCAGGGGACTCCTATAATTCACCCCTCCACTTT.